These T cell receptor beta chains were read from a single sample in a study of T cell responses to AZD1222 COVID-19 vaccine. Assay used: immunoSEQ multiplex PCR; TCRdb lists only in-frame clones, some missing. Among more than 85,000 clones, 78% were seen once, and the ten largest hold 21%. The sample was peripheral blood, taken on day 0 of AZD1222 vaccination. The receptors here all came from an adult in good health. Both conserved end residues are part of each CDR3. A D gene is named only where the DNA matches it firmly. Clone size is given for some rows only: seen once, a few or many times, or a class if the clone is expanded.

medium-sized	TRBV27	TRBD2	TRBJ2-2	CASSLRAQTSGRNTGELFF	TGTGCCAGCAGTTTAAGAGCCCAGACTAGCGGGAGGAACACCGGGGAGCTGTTTTTT
.	TRBV10-3	TRBD2	TRBJ2-2	CAISAQTSGTGELFF	TGTGCCATCAGTGCCCAGACTAGCGGCACCGGGGAGCTGTTTTTT
.	TRBV9	.	TRBJ2-3	CASRPLGRSTDTQYF	TGTGCCAGCAGGCCTTTAGGGAGAAGCACAGATACGCAGTATTTT
once	TRBV5-5	.	TRBJ2-1	CASALLYEQFF	TGTGCCAGCGCTCTATTGTATGAGCAGTTCTTC
.	TRBV30	TRBD1	TRBJ1-6	CAWSVIWDRANSPLHF	TGTGCCTGGAGTGTAATCTGGGACAGGGCCAATTCACCCCTCCACTTT
.	TRBV7-2	.	TRBJ2-1	CASSPLSGSFTYNEQFF	TGTGCCAGCAGCCCTTTGTCTGGTTCCTTCACCTACAATGAGCAGTTCTTC
.	TRBV18	.	TRBJ2-1	CASSWRGELLGNEQFF	TGTGCCAGCTCATGGCGAGGGGAGCTCTTAGGAAATGAGCAGTTCTTC
.	TRBV10-2	.	TRBJ2-3	CASSERGTGRTDTQYF	TGCGCCAGCAGTGAGCGGGGTACGGGGAGGACAGATACGCAGTATTTT
.	TRBV5-6	.	TRBJ1-5	CASSRFAGYNQPQHF	TGTGCCAGCAGCCGTTTCGCGGGGTACAATCAGCCCCAGCATTTT
.	TRBV12-3/TRBV12-4	.	TRBJ1-1	CASSLVQISEAFF	TGTGCCAGCAGTTTAGTACAGATCAGTGAAGCTTTCTTT
.	TRBV10-3	.	TRBJ2-7	CAISESAGSPYEQYF	TGTGCCATCAGTGAGTCGGCGGGCAGTCCCTACGAGCAGTACTTC
.	TRBV27	.	TRBJ1-6	CASRLTRTSYNSPLHF	TGTGCCAGCAGGCTGACAAGGACCTCCTATAATTCACCCCTCCACTTT
.	TRBV7-2	.	TRBJ2-5	CASSFPAGETQYF	TGTGCCAGCAGCTTCCCAGCGGGAGAGACCCAGTACTTC
few	TRBV24-1	.	TRBJ1-2	CAAGGYNNYGYTF	TGTGCCGCCGGGGGGTATAATAACTATGGCTACACCTTC
.	TRBV4-3	TRBD2	TRBJ2-5	CASSPGGLAGAETQYF	TGCGCCAGCAGCCCTGGGGGACTAGCGGGAGCGGAGACCCAGTACTTC
.	TRBV30	.	TRBJ1-6	CAWNREVDSPLHF	TGTGCCTGGAACAGGGAGGTAGATTCACCCCTCCACTTT
.	TRBV10-1	.	TRBJ1-2	CASSESRTSRGYTF	TGCGCCAGCAGTGAGTCGAGGACCTCTAGGGGCTACACCTTC
.	TRBV7-9	TRBD2	TRBJ2-1	CASRNRTSGRTNEQFF	TGTGCCAGCAGGAACCGAACTAGCGGGAGGACCAATGAGCAGTTCTTC
.	TRBV11-2	.	TRBJ2-2	CASSLQGLGTGELFF	TGTGCCAGCAGCTTACAGGGGCTCGGCACCGGGGAGCTGTTTTTT
.	TRBV24-1	TRBD1	TRBJ1-5	CATSDASTGGNQPQHF	TGTGCCACCAGTGACGCTTCTACAGGGGGGAATCAGCCCCAGCATTTT
once	TRBV18	.	TRBJ2-1	CASSPTRGGNEQFF	TGTGCCAGCTCACCGACTAGGGGGGGGAATGAGCAGTTCTTC
.	TRBV4-1	.	TRBJ2-7	CASSQDPGGGAEQYF	TGCGCCAGCAGCCAAGATCCCGGAGGCGGAGCTGAGCAGTACTTC
.	TRBV11-3	TRBD1	TRBJ2-1	CASSLGGQFYNEQFF	TGTGCCAGCAGCTTAGGGGGACAGTTCTACAATGAGCAGTTCTTC
.	TRBV5-1	TRBD1	TRBJ2-1	CASSSYTGGLGFF	TGCGCCAGCAGTTCTTATACAGGGGGCTTGGGGTTCTTC
.	TRBV9	TRBD1	TRBJ2-3	CASSVSSRGPSTDTQYF	TGTGCCAGCAGCGTTTCAAGCAGGGGGCCTAGCACAGATACGCAGTATTTT
once	TRBV14	TRBD2	TRBJ2-3	CASSPLPGLAGEKSTDTQYF	TGTGCCAGCAGCCCGTTACCGGGACTAGCGGGAGAAAAGAGCACAGATACGCAGTATTTT
.	TRBV18	.	TRBJ2-7	CASSPPSQAYEQYF	TGTGCCAGCTCACCACCAAGCCAGGCCTACGAGCAGTACTTC
.	TRBV27	TRBD2	TRBJ2-1	CASSFVVGTGTSGYNEQFF	TGTGCCAGCAGTTTTGTCGTGGGAACCGGGACTAGCGGTTACAATGAGCAGTTCTTC
.	TRBV27	TRBD2	TRBJ2-7	CASSHPSGSFYEQYF	TGTGCCAGCAGTCATCCTAGCGGGAGTTTCTACGAGCAGTACTTC
.	TRBV3-1/TRBV3-2	.	TRBJ2-7	CASSQGFQRDRGEQYF	TGTGCCAGCAGCCAAGGTTTCCAGCGGGACAGAGGCGAGCAGTACTTC
.	TRBV5-1	.	TRBJ2-4	CASSLDWAGPGDIQYF	TGCGCCAGCAGCTTGGATTGGGCCGGCCCGGGGGACATTCAGTACTTC
.	TRBV12-3/TRBV12-4	.	TRBJ1-5	CASSSDRNQPQHF	TGTGCCAGCAGCTCAGACCGTAATCAGCCCCAGCATTTT
once	TRBV5-4	TRBD2	TRBJ2-5	CASSHGGREPETQYF	TGTGCCAGCAGCCATGGAGGGCGGGAGCCGGAGACCCAGTACTTC
.	TRBV15	.	TRBJ1-4	CATSRDRTHRSYNEKLFF	TGTGCCACCAGCAGAGATAGGACCCACCGATCATATAATGAAAAACTGTTTTTT
.	TRBV10-1	.	TRBJ2-1	CASSELAVGEQFF	TGCGCCAGCAGTGAATTAGCGGTTGGTGAGCAGTTCTTC